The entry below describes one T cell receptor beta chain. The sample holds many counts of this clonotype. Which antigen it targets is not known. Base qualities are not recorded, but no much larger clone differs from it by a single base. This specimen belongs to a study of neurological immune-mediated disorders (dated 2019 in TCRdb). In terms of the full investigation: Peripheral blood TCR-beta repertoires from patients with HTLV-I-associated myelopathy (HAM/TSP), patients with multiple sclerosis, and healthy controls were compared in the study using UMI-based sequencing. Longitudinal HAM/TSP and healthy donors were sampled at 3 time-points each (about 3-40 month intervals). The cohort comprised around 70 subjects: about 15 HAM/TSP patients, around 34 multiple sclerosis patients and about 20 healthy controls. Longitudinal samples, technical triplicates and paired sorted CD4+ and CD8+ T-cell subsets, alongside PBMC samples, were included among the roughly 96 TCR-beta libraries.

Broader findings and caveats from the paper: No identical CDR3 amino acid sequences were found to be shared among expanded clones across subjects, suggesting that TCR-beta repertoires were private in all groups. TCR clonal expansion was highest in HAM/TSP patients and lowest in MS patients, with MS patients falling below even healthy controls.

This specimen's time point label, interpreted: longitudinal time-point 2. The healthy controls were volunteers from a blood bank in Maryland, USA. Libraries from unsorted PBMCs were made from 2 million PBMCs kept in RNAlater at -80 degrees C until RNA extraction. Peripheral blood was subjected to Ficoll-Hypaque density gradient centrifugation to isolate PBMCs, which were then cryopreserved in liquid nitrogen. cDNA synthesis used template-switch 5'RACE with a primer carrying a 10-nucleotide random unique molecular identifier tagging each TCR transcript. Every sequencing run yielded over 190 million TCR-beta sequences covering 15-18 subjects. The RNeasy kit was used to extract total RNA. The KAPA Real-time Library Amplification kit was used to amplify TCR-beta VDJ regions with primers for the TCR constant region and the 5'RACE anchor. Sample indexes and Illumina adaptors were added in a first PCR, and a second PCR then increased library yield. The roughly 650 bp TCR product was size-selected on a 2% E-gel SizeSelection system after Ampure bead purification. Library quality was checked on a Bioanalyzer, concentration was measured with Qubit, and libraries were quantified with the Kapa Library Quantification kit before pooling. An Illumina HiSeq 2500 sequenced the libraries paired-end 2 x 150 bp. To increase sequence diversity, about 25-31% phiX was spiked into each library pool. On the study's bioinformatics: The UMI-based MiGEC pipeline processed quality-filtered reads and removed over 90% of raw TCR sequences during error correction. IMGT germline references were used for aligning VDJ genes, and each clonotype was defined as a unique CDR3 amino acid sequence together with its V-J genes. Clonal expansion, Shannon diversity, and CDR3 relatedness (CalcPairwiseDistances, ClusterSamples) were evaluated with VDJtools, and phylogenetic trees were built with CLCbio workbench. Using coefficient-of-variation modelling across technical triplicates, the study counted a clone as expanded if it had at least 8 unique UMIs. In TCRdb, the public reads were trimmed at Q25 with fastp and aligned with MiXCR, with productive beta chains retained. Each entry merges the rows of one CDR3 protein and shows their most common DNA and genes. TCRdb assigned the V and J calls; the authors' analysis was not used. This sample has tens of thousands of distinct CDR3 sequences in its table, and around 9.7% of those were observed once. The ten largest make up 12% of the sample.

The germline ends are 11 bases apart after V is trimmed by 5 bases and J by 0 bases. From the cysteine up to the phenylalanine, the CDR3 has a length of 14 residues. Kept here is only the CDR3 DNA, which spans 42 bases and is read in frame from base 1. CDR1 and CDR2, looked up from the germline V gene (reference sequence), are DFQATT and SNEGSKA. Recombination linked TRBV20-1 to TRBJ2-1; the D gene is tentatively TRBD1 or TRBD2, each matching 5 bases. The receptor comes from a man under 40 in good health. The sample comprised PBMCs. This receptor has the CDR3 CSARDGFSYNEQFF. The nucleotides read TGCAGTGCTCGGGACGGGTTCTCCTACAATGAGCAGTTCTTC.